This T cell receptor (beta chain) is drawn from a study of tumor-infiltrating lymphocytes in primary liver carcinoma. A constant-region primer primed TCR beta cDNA synthesis from around 500 ng of total RNA. Three nested multiplex PCR rounds, a slightly modified ARM-PCR method, built the TCR beta libraries. TRBV1-TRBV30 forward primers and a C-beta reverse primer were used in the first two PCR rounds, which each ran for approximately 11 cycles. TCRdb ran MiXCR on the multiplex PCR reads and lists one entry per CDR3 protein. The sample has approximately 340,000 distinct CDR3 sequences, approximately 64% seen once. The CDR3 sequence is 16 residues long. V lost 4 bases and J lost 2; bases outside the gene matches: 8. Germline CDR1 and CDR2: SGHKS and YYEKEE (reference sequence). Unsorted whole blood served as the source of blood RNA, and germline DNA was extracted as well.

The sequence derives from a middle-aged man with primary liver carcinoma and hepatitis B virus infection. Sequenced sample: peripheral blood. This chain links TRBV5-5 with TRBJ1-4; 7 positions agree with TRBD1. Written as DNA, the CDR3 is TGTGCCAGCAGCCTCTTACAGGGGAGGACTAATGAAAAACTGTTTTTT. This gives the protein CASSLLQGRTNEKLFF.